This is a list of T cell receptor beta chains from one sample in a study of shared clonotypes between healthy human individuals. Clones were read by immunoSEQ multiplex PCR, and TCRdb kept only the in-frame ones, dropping some. The sample includes more than 850,000 clones, 75% to 80% seen only once; the top ten take more than 0.45%. The material sequenced was memory CD4+ T cells from PBMCs. Receptor source: a man between 18 and 35 years old in good health. Some clones in this sample may be carry-over from other donors' samples. Each CDR3 is given with its conserved first and last residue. The D gene is left open where the match is weak. The size of a clone is reported for some rows only, either as once, few or many, or as a class for expanded clones.

j_call: TRBJ1-2; clone_size: NA; v_call: TRBV10-3; d_call: NA; cdr3_aa: CAISQRTDTAHTF; cdr3_nt: TGTGCCATCAGTCAGAGGACAGACACAGCTCACACCTTC
j_call: TRBJ2-6; clone_size: NA; v_call: TRBV11-2; d_call: NA; cdr3_aa: CASRPTGSSGANVLTF; cdr3_nt: TGTGCCAGCAGGCCCACAGGGAGCTCTGGGGCCAACGTCCTGACTTTC
j_call: TRBJ2-7; clone_size: NA; v_call: TRBV7-3; d_call: NA; cdr3_aa: CASSEDQGNAYEQYF; cdr3_nt: TGTGCCAGCAGCGAGGACCAGGGGAACGCCTACGAGCAGTACTTC
j_call: TRBJ2-1; clone_size: NA; v_call: TRBV10-3; d_call: NA; cdr3_aa: CAISGKGSPNNNEQFF; cdr3_nt: TGTGCCATCAGTGGTAAAGGATCCCCAAATAATAATGAGCAGTTCTTC
j_call: TRBJ2-7; clone_size: NA; v_call: TRBV5-1; d_call: NA; cdr3_aa: CASSVNIYEQYF; cdr3_nt: TGCGCCAGCAGCGTTAATATCTACGAGCAGTACTTC
j_call: TRBJ2-5; clone_size: NA; v_call: TRBV5-1; d_call: NA; cdr3_aa: CASSPVTRETQYF; cdr3_nt: TGCGCCAGCAGCCCGGTTACCCGAGAGACCCAGTACTTC
j_call: TRBJ2-1; clone_size: NA; v_call: TRBV10-1; d_call: TRBD2; cdr3_aa: CASSGGLAGFSEQFF; cdr3_nt: TGCGCCAGCAGTGGGGGACTAGCGGGATTTAGTGAGCAGTTCTTC
j_call: TRBJ1-1; clone_size: NA; v_call: TRBV25-1; d_call: NA; cdr3_aa: CASSEGGWFTEAFF; cdr3_nt: TGTGCCAGCAGTGAGGGGGGATGGTTCACTGAAGCTTTCTTT
j_call: TRBJ1-2; clone_size: NA; v_call: TRBV29-1; d_call: NA; cdr3_aa: CSVGQGGENGVDTF; cdr3_nt: TGCAGCGTTGGGCAGGGTGGTGAAAATGGGGTAGACACCTTC
j_call: TRBJ1-5; clone_size: NA; v_call: TRBV6-6; d_call: NA; cdr3_aa: CASWSQARNNQPQHF; cdr3_nt: TGTGCCAGCTGGTCCCAGGCCAGAAACAATCAGCCCCAGCATTTT
j_call: TRBJ2-7; clone_size: NA; v_call: TRBV15; d_call: NA; cdr3_aa: CATSRDPGQPYEQYF; cdr3_nt: TGTGCCACCAGCAGAGATCCCGGACAGCCCTACGAGCAGTACTTC
j_call: TRBJ2-5; clone_size: NA; v_call: TRBV30; d_call: NA; cdr3_aa: CAWRGRETQYF; cdr3_nt: TGTGCCTGGAGAGGCAGGGAGACCCAGTACTTC
j_call: TRBJ2-4; clone_size: NA; v_call: TRBV28; d_call: TRBD1; cdr3_aa: CASSLQGERAKNIQYF; cdr3_nt: TGTGCCAGCAGTTTACAGGGGGAAAGGGCCAAAAACATTCAGTACTTC
j_call: TRBJ1-5; clone_size: many; v_call: TRBV2; d_call: NA; cdr3_aa: CASSDFGRINQPQHF; cdr3_nt: TGTGCCAGCAGTGATTTTGGGCGGATCAATCAGCCCCAGCATTTT
j_call: TRBJ2-2; clone_size: NA; v_call: TRBV7-8; d_call: TRBD1; cdr3_aa: CASSRQGSNTGELFF; cdr3_nt: TGTGCCAGCAGTAGACAGGGATCGAACACCGGGGAGCTGTTTTTT
j_call: TRBJ2-1; clone_size: once; v_call: TRBV28; d_call: TRBD2; cdr3_aa: CASSLFGGRASNEQFF; cdr3_nt: TGTGCCAGCAGTTTATTCGGCGGGAGGGCCTCAAATGAGCAGTTCTTC
j_call: TRBJ1-3; clone_size: NA; v_call: TRBV30; d_call: NA; cdr3_aa: CAWSVGGNTIYF; cdr3_nt: TGTGCCTGGAGTGTGGGCGGAAACACCATATATTTT
j_call: TRBJ2-7; clone_size: NA; v_call: TRBV27; d_call: NA; cdr3_aa: CASSLDLGGSLYEQYF; cdr3_nt: TGTGCCAGCAGTTTAGATCTGGGGGGTTCCCTCTACGAGCAGTACTTC
j_call: TRBJ1-4; clone_size: NA; v_call: TRBV9; d_call: TRBD1; cdr3_aa: CASSANPGQPYEKLFF; cdr3_nt: TGTGCCAGCAGCGCCAACCCGGGACAGCCTTATGAAAAACTGTTTTTT
j_call: TRBJ2-6; clone_size: NA; v_call: TRBV28; d_call: TRBD1; cdr3_aa: CASSLTDRAGANVLTF; cdr3_nt: TGTGCCAGCAGCCTTACTGACAGGGCCGGGGCCAACGTCCTGACTTTC
j_call: TRBJ2-5; clone_size: NA; v_call: TRBV5-8; d_call: NA; cdr3_aa: CASSFSRNQETQYF; cdr3_nt: TGTGCCAGCAGCTTTTCGCGCAATCAGGAGACCCAGTACTTC
j_call: TRBJ2-3; clone_size: once; v_call: TRBV11-1; d_call: NA; cdr3_aa: CASSLGGTSTDTQYF; cdr3_nt: TGTGCCAGCAGCTTAGGCGGGACGAGCACAGATACGCAGTATTTT
j_call: TRBJ1-2; clone_size: NA; v_call: TRBV20-1; d_call: NA; cdr3_aa: CSASSAYSYTF; cdr3_nt: TGCAGTGCTAGTAGCGCGTACAGCTACACCTTC
j_call: TRBJ2-2; clone_size: few; v_call: TRBV19; d_call: NA; cdr3_aa: CASSPEPGPLPGELFF; cdr3_nt: TGTGCCAGTAGTCCTGAACCGGGACCGTTGCCCGGGGAGCTGTTTTTT
j_call: TRBJ1-5; clone_size: NA; v_call: TRBV6-1; d_call: NA; cdr3_aa: CASTYVRNQPQHF; cdr3_nt: TGTGCCAGCACCTACGTCCGCAATCAGCCCCAGCATTTT
j_call: TRBJ2-7; clone_size: few; v_call: TRBV7-6; d_call: TRBD1; cdr3_aa: CASRSGTGTGYEQYF; cdr3_nt: TGTGCCAGCAGGAGCGGGACAGGGACAGGCTACGAGCAGTACTTC
j_call: TRBJ1-5; clone_size: few; v_call: TRBV28; d_call: NA; cdr3_aa: CASSLSSGMGPQHF; cdr3_nt: TGTGCCAGCAGTTTATCCTCAGGGATGGGGCCCCAGCATTTT
j_call: TRBJ2-1; clone_size: NA; v_call: TRBV6-6; d_call: NA; cdr3_aa: CASSYPGPSANEQFF; cdr3_nt: TGTGCCAGCAGTTATCCCGGGCCCTCGGCCAATGAGCAGTTCTTC
j_call: TRBJ2-2; clone_size: NA; v_call: TRBV30; d_call: NA; cdr3_aa: CAWWRPRTDTGELFF; cdr3_nt: TGTGCCTGGTGGCGCCCTAGGACGGATACCGGGGAGCTGTTTTTT
j_call: TRBJ2-3; clone_size: NA; v_call: TRBV29-1; d_call: NA; cdr3_aa: CSVAGSSFRYF; cdr3_nt: TGCAGCGTGGCCGGGAGTTCTTTTCGGTATTTT
j_call: TRBJ2-7; clone_size: NA; v_call: TRBV18; d_call: NA; cdr3_aa: CASSLGLSYEQYF; cdr3_nt: TGTGCCAGCTCACTTGGACTCTCCTACGAGCAGTACTTC
j_call: TRBJ2-5; clone_size: NA; v_call: TRBV5-1; d_call: NA; cdr3_aa: CASSLQGSGQETQYF; cdr3_nt: TGCGCCAGCAGCTTGCAGGGTAGCGGCCAAGAGACCCAGTACTTC
j_call: TRBJ2-2; clone_size: once; v_call: TRBV19; d_call: NA; cdr3_aa: CASGTTHSGELFF; cdr3_nt: TGTGCCAGCGGGACGACCCACAGCGGGGAGCTGTTTTTT
j_call: TRBJ2-1; clone_size: NA; v_call: TRBV6-1; d_call: TRBD2; cdr3_aa: CASSLTSGYNEQFF; cdr3_nt: TGTGCCAGCAGTCTGACTAGCGGATACAATGAGCAGTTCTTC
j_call: TRBJ2-7; clone_size: NA; v_call: TRBV7-2; d_call: TRBD2; cdr3_aa: CASSRTSGEYEQYF; cdr3_nt: TGTGCCAGCAGCAGGACTAGCGGGGAGTACGAGCAGTACTTC
j_call: TRBJ1-4; clone_size: NA; v_call: TRBV7-6; d_call: NA; cdr3_aa: CASSLEGQTTNEKLFF; cdr3_nt: TGTGCCAGCAGCTTAGAAGGACAGACAACTAATGAAAAACTGTTTTTT
j_call: TRBJ2-1; clone_size: NA; v_call: TRBV5-1; d_call: TRBD2; cdr3_aa: CASSRGAALASYNEQFF; cdr3_nt: TGCGCCAGCAGCCGGGGAGCCGCACTAGCGAGCTACAATGAGCAGTTCTTC